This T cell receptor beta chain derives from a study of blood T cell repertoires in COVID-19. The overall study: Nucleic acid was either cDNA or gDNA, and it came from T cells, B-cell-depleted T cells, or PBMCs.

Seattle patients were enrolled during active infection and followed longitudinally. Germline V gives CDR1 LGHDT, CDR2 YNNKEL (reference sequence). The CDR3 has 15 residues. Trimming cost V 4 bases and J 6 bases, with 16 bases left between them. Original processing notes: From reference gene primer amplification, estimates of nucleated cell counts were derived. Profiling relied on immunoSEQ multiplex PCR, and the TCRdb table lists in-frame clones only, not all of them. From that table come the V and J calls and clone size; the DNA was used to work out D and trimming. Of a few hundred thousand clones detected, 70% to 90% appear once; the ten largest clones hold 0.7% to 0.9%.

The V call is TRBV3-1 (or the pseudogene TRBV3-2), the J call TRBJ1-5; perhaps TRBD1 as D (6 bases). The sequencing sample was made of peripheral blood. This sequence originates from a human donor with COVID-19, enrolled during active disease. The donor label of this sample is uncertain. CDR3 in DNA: TGTGCCAGCAGCCGGGACACGGGGTATAGTCAGCCCCAGCATTTT. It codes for CASSRDTGYSQPQHF.